The sequence of this T cell receptor beta chain was determined in a study of blood T cell repertoires in COVID-19 (dated by TCRdb to about 2020). A note on the overall study: Samples covering the acute and convalescent phases of COVID-19 were provided by collaborators in the United States, Italy and Spain. Sample metadata almost always included a de-identified subject ID, COVID-19 status, age in years and sex. The material from the prospective study consisted of cDNA or gDNA derived from T cells, B-cell-depleted T cells, or PBMCs. Samples were obtained from the ongoing ImmuneRACE study (first 160 participants) and from 1,254 subjects provided by 6 global collaborators. The repertoires were released in a freely available public database meant as a resource for research on the immune response to SARS-CoV-2. The dataset comprised deeply sampled blood TCRbeta repertoires from subjects exposed to, actively infected with, or recovered from COVID-19. HLA class I and class II types, where available, came from metadata supplied by the sample provider rather than from assay-based typing.

The immunoSEQ Assay, a bias-controlled multiplex PCR, was used to amplify TCRbeta CDR3 regions from genomic DNA. As for the authors' bioinformatics: Within the assay, amplification of reference gene primers was used to estimate how many nucleated cells each sample contained. To quantify the absolute abundance of each unique TCRbeta CDR3 rearrangement, sequence reads were collapsed and filtered. For each sample, productive Simpson clonality was calculated by taking the square root of Simpson's diversity index across productive rearrangements. The source is immuneACCESS, and TCRdb retained only in-frame sequences with V and J called. Part of the clones is not carried over; for the studies checked, unresolved V genes explain less than half of this, and the remainder is unexplained. V and J calls and clone size are as listed in that table; D and trimming were resolved from the DNA. Counted in this sample were 200,000 to 300,000 clones; 80% to 90% of them appeared once. The top ten constitute 2% to 2.5% of the sample.

Summary of the overall study and its limitations: Clinical and demographic metadata were provided uncurated, with the amount varying by source and participant.

A note on this clone: Its antigen specificity is not known. No base-level quality is on record; no much larger clone is a single base apart.

Another Seattle source contributed samples from volunteer blood donors who had recovered from COVID-19. Whole blood was collected in K2EDTA tubes by collaborating institutions according to the institutions' own protocols. For TCRbeta analysis, collaborators shipped samples as frozen whole blood, isolated PBMCs, or DNA extracted from either of those sample types. Sequenced: peripheral blood. The receptor comes from a man aged 40-50 years who had recovered from COVID-19.

The CDR3 protein: CAISERDRVYSGNTIYF. The bases read TGTGCCATCAGTGAAAGGGACAGGGTGTACTCTGGAAACACCATATATTTT. The V and J segments used are TRBV10-3 and TRBJ1-3; TRBD1 aligns with 9 central bases. Here V drops 3 bases and J drops 0 bases, and the junction holds 6 bases not matched to any gene. The germline V gene supplies CDR1 ENHRY and CDR2 SYGVKD. The CDR3 contains 17 residues, cysteine and phenylalanine counted. Only the CDR3 region is kept as DNA, spanning 51 bases read in frame from base 1.